Presented here are 21 T cell receptor beta chains from one specimen sequenced in a study of graft-versus-host responses after intestinal transplantation. Sequenced by immunoSEQ multiplex PCR; TCRdb stores in-frame clones only, minus some. Of about 19,000 clones in the sample, more than 75% were seen once. The sequencing here drew on bone marrow, taken around 120 days after transplant. The receptors shown here come from a human patient who received an intestinal transplant, so some T cells may come from the graft donor.

CDR3 region: CSVEKGINTEAFF. The CDR3 DNA reads TGCAGCGTTGAAAAAGGGATTAACACTGAAGCTTTCTTT. V gene TRBV29-1 combines with J gene TRBJ1-1; no definite D call. Germline V gene sequence: CDR1 SQVTM, CDR2 ANQGSEA. This CDR3 comprises 13 residues. Trimming shortened V by 2 bases and J by 2 bases, and 9 bases separated the two germline ends.

This clone has more than one count but fewer than ten. The chain recombines TRBV18 with TRBJ1-4; 9 nucleotides match TRBD1. The CDR3 has 14 residues. Germline CDR1 reads KGHSH; CDR2 reads LQKENI. V was clipped by 3 bases and J by 7 bases; unmatched bases: 3. The CDR3 DNA is TGTGCCAGCTCACCTACAGGGGGCAGTGAAAAACTGTTTTTT. This translates into CASSPTGGSEKLFF. The full variable domain, with the rest looked up from reference TRBV18 and TRBJ1-4, is NAGVMQNPRHLVRRRGQEARLRCSPMKGHSHVYWYRQLPEEGLKFMVYLQKENIIDESGMPKERFSAEFPKEGPSILRIQQVVRGDSAAYFCASSPTGGSEKLFFGSGTQLSVL.

The chain joins TRBV30 to TRBJ1-5; D is ambiguous. The CDR3 spans 14 residues. Between the trimmed V and J ends, which lost 3 bases and 1 base, there was a span of 10 bases. Germline V lookup: CDR1 GTSNPN, CDR2 SVGIG (reference sequence). This CDR3 is CAWRRGGSNQPQHF. CDR3 nucleotide sequence: TGTGCCTGGAGACGGGGAGGGAGCAATCAGCCCCAGCATTTT.

The chain employs TRBV6-5 and TRBJ2-5; weak D call: TRBD1 (6 bases). V lost 6 bases and J lost 4, with 18 bases in between. Germline-derived CDR1 and CDR2 are MNHEY and SVGAGI. The CDR3 is 15 amino acids. The CDR3 loop reads CASRKTNTGRETQYF. CDR3 DNA sequence: TGTGCCAGCAGAAAGACGAACACAGGGAGAGAGACCCAGTACTTC.

As regards this clone: Relative to the germline gene, one junction end is altered; a read error may explain this. J is TRBJ2-1 and V is TRBV5-1, with 10 bases fitting TRBD2. CDR1 SGHRS and CDR2 YFSETQ come from the germline V gene. The CDR3 sequence is 15 residues long. CDR3 sequence (DNA): TGCGCCAGCAGCTCCGGGACTAGCGTCTACAATGAGCAGCTCTTC. As protein: CASSSGTSVYNEQLF.

V and J are TRBV5-1 and TRBJ2-5, with D tentatively TRBD1 or TRBD2 (5 bases each). Trimming cost V 2 bases and J 1 base, with 9 bases left between them. The CDR3 sequence is 14 residues long. Germline CDR1 reads SGHRS; CDR2 reads YFSETQ. The CDR3 loop is CASSFGTAQETQYF. The CDR3 DNA reads TGCGCCAGCAGCTTCGGGACGGCCCAAGAGACCCAGTACTTC. Supplemented by reference TRBV5-1 and TRBJ2-5, the full variable domain reads KAGVTQTPRYLIKTRGQQVTLSCSPISGHRSVSWYQQTPGQGLQFLFEYFSETQRNKGNFPGRFSGRQFSNSRSEMNVSTLELGDSALYLCASSFGTAQETQYFGPGTRLLVL.

This sequence joins TRBV27 and TRBJ2-6; D may be TRBD2 (5 bases). In germline, CDR1 is MNHEY, CDR2 SMNVEV (reference sequence). Trimming took off 5 bases at V and 4 bases at J, with 9 bases between the two ends. The CDR3 is made up of 14 amino acids. DNA for the CDR3: TGTGCCAGCAGTAAAACTAGGGGGGCCAACGTCCTGACTTTC. It specifies CASSKTRGANVLTF.

The V gene is TRBV27, the J gene TRBJ2-7; D may correspond to TRBD1 or TRBD2 (6 bases each). Germline V CDR1 and CDR2: MNHEY, SMNVEV (reference sequence). Trimming pared 3 bases from V and 0 bases from J, leaving 9 bases between. The CDR3 has 14 amino acids. CDR3 residues: CASSFEGGSYEQYF. CDR3 sequence (DNA): TGTGCCAGCAGTTTCGAGGGGGGCTCCTACGAGCAGTACTTC.

This chain connects TRBV28 to TRBJ1-2; D gene ambiguous. Deletions cut 9 bases from V and 8 bases from J, with 19 bases between. CDR1 and CDR2 (germline): MDHEN, SYDVKM. The length of the CDR3 is 13 residues. CDR3 residues: CASTYEGGGGYTF. CDR3 nucleotides: TGTGCCAGTACCTACGAGGGAGGAGGAGGCTACACCTTC.

The chain is built from TRBV6-6 and TRBJ1-3; D unresolved. V gave up 6 bases and J gave up 0 bases, with 3 bases separating them. CDR1 and CDR2 (germline): MNHNY, SVGAGI (reference sequence). CDR3 size: 12 residues. The CDR3 region has the DNA TGTGCCAGCAGAACCTCTGGAAACACCATATATTTT. Its translation: CASRTSGNTIYF.

The chain combines TRBV6-5 with TRBJ2-7; D is unclear. Germline CDR1 is MNHEY and CDR2 is SVGAGI. Trimming shortened V by 2 bases and J by 3 bases, and 11 bases separated the two germline ends. CDR3 length: 14 amino acids. The CDR3 region has the DNA TGTGCCAGCAGTTACGGTTCTGGGAACTACGAGCAGTACTTC. This translates into CASSYGSGNYEQYF.

The chain uses TRBV6-1 and TRBJ2-7; the D is unclear. The CDR3 is 15 residues long. Trimming removed 3 bases from V and 0 bases from J, with 12 bases in between. Germline CDR1 reads MNHNS; CDR2 reads SASEGT. CDR3 nucleotide sequence: TGTGCCAGCAGTGATTTTAAGAGGAACTCCTACGAGCAGTACTTC. This codes for CASSDFKRNSYEQYF.

This clone was recorded once. The rearrangement joins TRBV6-5 to TRBJ1-2, with TRBD1 as a possible D gene (6 bases). V lost 6 bases, J lost 8 bases, and 16 bases lay in between. This CDR3 is built from 13 residues. Looked up from germline, CDR1 is MNHEY and CDR2 is SVGAGI. CDR3 region: CASRPPTGQGYTF. For the CDR3, the DNA is TGTGCCAGCAGACCCCCGACAGGTCAGGGCTACACCTTC.

CDR3 nucleotides: TGTGCCAGTAGTACCACTCTAGCGGGGGAGCAGTACTTC. Protein product: CASSTTLAGEQYF. The chain uses TRBV19 and TRBJ2-7; 9 nucleotides line up with TRBD2. The CDR3 is 13 amino acids. With V trimmed by 4 bases and J by 7 bases, 5 bases remained unmatched. Germline CDR1 reads LNHDA; CDR2 reads SQIVND (reference sequence). The full variable domain, with the rest looked up from reference TRBV19 and TRBJ2-7, is DGGITQSPKYLFRKEGQNVTLSCEQNLNHDAMYWYRQDPGQGLRLIYYSQIVNDFQKGDIAEGYSVSREKKESFPLTVTSAQKNPTAFYLCASSTTLAGEQYFGPGTRLTVT.

This clone occurred a few times. The genes are TRBV2 and TRBJ2-4, with D tentatively TRBD1 (6 bases). Germline V gives CDR1 SNHLY, CDR2 FYNNEI. CDR3 length: 15 residues. Trimming removed 10 bases at V and 1 base at J, with 17 bases between. The CDR3 DNA reads as TGTGCCAACACAAGGGGGAATAGGGCCAAAAACATTCAGTACTTC. This translates into CANTRGNRAKNIQYF. Using reference TRBV2 and TRBJ2-4 for the parts outside the CDR3, the full variable domain is EPEVTQTPSHQVTQMGQEVILRCVPISNHLYFYWYRQILGQKVEFLVSFYNNEISEKSEIFDDQFSVERPDGSNFTLKIRSTKLEDSAMYFCANTRGNRAKNIQYFGAGTRLSVL.

The V gene is TRBV6-6, the J gene TRBJ2-2; possibly TRBD1 or TRBD2 for D (5 bases each). The CDR3 has 12 residues. V shed 7 bases and J shed 6 bases, with 9 bases lying between them. The germline gives CDR1 MNHNY, CDR2 SVGAGI (reference sequence). The CDR3 reads CASTRGPGELFF. In DNA form, the CDR3 reads TGTGCCAGCACCCGGGGACCCGGGGAGCTGTTTTTT.

V gene TRBV28 combines with J gene TRBJ1-2; possible D gene TRBD1, 6 bases. CDR1 is MDHEN and CDR2 is SYDVKM in the germline V gene. Trimming pared 6 bases from V and 4 bases from J, leaving 21 bases between. CDR3 length equals 16 residues. CDR3 nucleotide sequence: TGTGCCAGCAGCATACGAGCTAGGGGGAATCTCTATGGCTACACCTTC. Translating gives CASSIRARGNLYGYTF.

The sample holds one count of this clone. The chain couples TRBV27 to TRBJ2-3, with TRBD1 matching over 9 bases. The germline gives CDR1 MNHEY, CDR2 SMNVEV (reference sequence). This CDR3 spans 17 amino acids. J lost 4 bases, V lost 5 bases, and 13 bases had no gene match. In nucleotides, the CDR3 is TGTGCCAGCAGTATATATAAGACAGGGGGAGTCGCAGATACGCAGTATTTT. Translated: CASSIYKTGGVADTQYF.

This clone was recorded a few times. The chain couples TRBV5-1 to TRBJ2-1, with 11 bases lining up with TRBD2. V lost 5 bases to trimming and J lost 8 bases; unmatched junction nucleotides: 9. CDR3 size: 15 residues. Germline V lookup: CDR1 SGHRS, CDR2 YFSETQ. The CDR3 reads CASRASGRQIDEQFF. Written as DNA, the CDR3 is TGCGCCAGCAGGGCTAGCGGGAGGCAAATCGATGAGCAGTTCTTC.

This chain connects TRBV5-1 to TRBJ2-3, with TRBD2 matching over 7 bases. Trimming removed 0 bases from V and 5 bases from J; junction bases left unmatched: 3. The CDR3 is made up of 14 amino acids. Germline loops: CDR1 SGHRS, CDR2 YFSETQ. The CDR3 DNA sequence: TGCGCCAGCAGCTTGGGACTAGCAGGAGATACGCAGTATTTT. It encodes CASSLGLAGDTQYF.

This chain's CDR3 is CASSSGAGTEAFF. The DNA for the CDR3 is TGTGCCAGCAGTTCTGGGGCCGGGACTGAAGCTTTCTTT. The chain links TRBV6-6 to TRBJ1-1; the D gene is possibly TRBD1 (5 bases). Trimming stripped 4 bases from V and 5 bases from J, with 11 bases between. This CDR3 region has 13 residues. Germline values: CDR1 MNHNY, CDR2 SVGAGI (reference sequence).